This T cell receptor beta chain was observed in a study of OX40 agonist ivuxolimab in advanced cancers. Study at large: Ivuxolimab, an antibody acting as an agonist of OX40 (CD134), was used to treat patients. In this trial design, patients received ivuxolimab intravenously at 0.01 to 10 mg/kg every 2 weeks.

The method was immunoSEQ multiplex PCR; TCRdb's version includes in-frame clones alone and lacks a portion of them. The sample consists of tens of thousands of clones, 89% of them appearing once. Per germline, CDR1 SGHTA and CDR2 FQGNSA. The CDR3 has 15 residues. Trimming cost V 7 bases and J 6 bases; bases outside gene matches: 9. Overall study findings and caveats: CD4+ and CD8+ blood T cells expanded clonally by week 6 at 0.1 to 3.0 mg/kg.

As for this clone: Its cognate antigen is unknown.

This receptor was obtained from an adult with an advanced solid tumor such as melanoma, head and neck, liver or kidney cancer. This specimen consisted of CD4+ or CD8+ T cells sorted from blood, obtained in a trial of the OX40 agonist ivuxolimab. This rearrangement joins TRBV7-2 to TRBJ1-1; 12 nucleotides match TRBD1. Here the CDR3 DNA reads TGTGCCAGCACCCTTAGGGGGACAGGGGGCTCTGAAGCTTTCTTT. It yields the protein CASTLRGTGGSEAFF. Supplemented by reference TRBV7-2 and TRBJ1-1, the full variable domain reads GAGVSQSPSNKVTEKGKDVELRCDPISGHTALYWYRQSLGQGLEFLIYFQGNSAPDKSGLPSDRFSAERTGGSVSTLTIQRTQQEDSAVYLCASTLRGTGGSEAFFGQGTRLTVV.